The 28 T cell receptor beta chains listed next were all sequenced from one sample in a study of T cells in localized non-small cell lung cancer. Using immunoSEQ multiplex PCR, the repertoire was profiled, and TCRdb retains in-frame clones only, with some absent. The sample lists 45,000 to 55,000 clones, 80% to 90% seen once, with about a sixth in the top ten. This material consisted of peripheral blood, taken before any cancer treatment. These TCRs come from a male donor at least 60 years old with stage III squamous cell lung carcinoma.

This clone was picked up one time. This chain connects TRBV7-8 to TRBJ1-1, with a possible D match to TRBD1 (6 bases). The V end was cut by 5 bases, the J end by 0 bases, with 19 bases between. Per the germline V gene, CDR1 is SGHVS and CDR2 is FQNEAQ. CDR3 size: 17 residues. The CDR3: CASSPDSGVSMNTEAFF. CDR3 sequence (DNA): TGTGCCAGCAGCCCGGACTCAGGGGTCAGCATGAACACTGAAGCTTTCTTT.

The rearrangement links TRBV6-1 to TRBJ2-7; D remains ambiguous. Germline lookup yields CDR1 MNHNS and CDR2 SASEGT. The CDR3 has 12 residues. The V end was cut by 7 bases, the J end by 2 bases, with 9 bases between. CDR3 region: CASIHSAYEQYF. The CDR3 bases are TGTGCCAGCATTCACAGTGCCTACGAGCAGTACTTC.

V is TRBV7-8 and J is TRBJ2-7; 10 bases are shared with TRBD2. The CDR3 sequence is 15 residues long. CDR1 is SGHVS and CDR2 is FQNEAQ in the germline V gene. V lost 5 bases to trimming and J lost 4 bases; unmatched junction nucleotides: 8. This chain's CDR3 is CASSPGVAGGYEQYF. CDR3 DNA sequence: TGTGCCAGCAGCCCCGGAGTAGCGGGAGGATACGAGCAGTACTTC.

This clone was seen a handful of times. This CDR3 reads CASSLTGTPTVEQYF. The CDR3 DNA reads as TGTGCCAGCTCACTGACCGGGACACCAACTGTGGAGCAGTACTTC. V and J are TRBV18 and TRBJ2-7; D is possibly TRBD1 (6 bases). Trimming left V 4 bases short and J 7 bases short, with 20 bases between. The CDR3 has 15 amino acids. CDR1 and CDR2 from the germline V gene are KGHSH and LQKENI.

This clone was observed a handful of times. This chain uses TRBV18 with TRBJ1-1; possibly TRBD1 for D (6 bases). Trimming removed 4 bases at V and 0 bases at J, with 9 bases between. Germline V gives CDR1 KGHSH, CDR2 LQKENI. This CDR3 is built from 14 residues. The CDR3 region has the DNA TGTGCCAGCTCACAACAGGGCTTGAACACTGAAGCTTTCTTT. Its protein is CASSQQGLNTEAFF.

The genes are TRBV7-3 and TRBJ1-3; D is uncertain. The V end lost 4 bases, the J end lost 3 bases, and 13 bases lay between the germline ends. This CDR3 is built from 15 residues. Per germline, CDR1 SGHTA and CDR2 FQGTGA. Here the CDR3 reads CASSSAASSGNTIYF. Here the CDR3 DNA reads TGTGCCAGCAGCTCCGCAGCATCCAGTGGAAACACCATATATTTT.

V gene TRBV5-1 combines with J gene TRBJ2-3; TRBD1 agrees at 7 bases. The V gene's germline CDR1 is SGHRS and CDR2 YFSETQ. The CDR3 consists of 19 residues. After removal of 0 bases from V and 0 bases from J, the junction contained 13 bases not matched to a gene. The chain's CDR3 is CASSLDGLPRDRSTDTQYF. CDR3 in DNA: TGCGCCAGCAGCTTGGATGGCTTACCCCGGGACAGAAGCACAGATACGCAGTATTTT.

This clone was observed a single time. The rearrangement links TRBV5-6 to TRBJ1-2; weak D call: TRBD1 (6 bases). From germline, CDR1 is SGHDT and CDR2 YYEEEE. Trimming removed 4 bases at V and 4 bases at J, with 11 bases between. This CDR3 is 13 amino acids long. CDR3 in amino acids: CASSLTGRYGYTF. The DNA of the CDR3 is TGTGCCAGCAGCCTAACAGGGCGCTATGGCTACACCTTC.

The chain has TRBV5-1 and TRBJ2-1; TRBD1 or TRBD2 may be the D gene (6 bases each). V lost 4 bases, J lost 1 base, and 18 bases lay in between. CDR1 is SGHRS and CDR2 is YFSETQ in the germline V gene. The CDR3 has 17 residues. The CDR3 region is CASSTFGGRVSYNEQFF. The CDR3 DNA reads as TGCGCCAGCAGCACCTTCGGGGGCCGTGTGTCCTACAATGAGCAGTTCTTC.

The chain recombines TRBV30 with TRBJ1-2; D unclear. The germline V and J ends were trimmed by 4 bases and 8 bases, with 20 bases remaining between them. Germline V gene data show CDR1 as GTSNPN and CDR2 as SVGIG (reference sequence). The CDR3 is 14 residues long. Here the CDR3 DNA reads TGTGCCTGGACAACCCGGCCTGGGGTGGGCGGCTACACCTTC. Encoded protein: CAWTTRPGVGGYTF.

This rearrangement joins TRBV5-1 to TRBJ2-7, with 7 bases lining up with TRBD1. Germline V gene sequence: CDR1 SGHRS, CDR2 YFSETQ. V gave up 4 bases and J gave up 4 bases; unmatched junction bases: 11. This CDR3 is built from 15 residues. The CDR3 nucleotides are TGCGCCAGCAGCACCGGGACAGCCTACGATTACGAGCAGTACTTC. This gives the protein CASSTGTAYDYEQYF.

This sequence joins TRBV21-1 and TRBJ1-4. TRBV21-1 is labeled a pseudogene. The CDR3 length is 15 residues. This CDR3 is CASRIYREEGEKLFF. The CDR3 DNA reads TGTGCCAGCAGAATATACAGGGAGGAGGGTGAAAAACTGTTTTTT.

The rearrangement links TRBV7-2 to TRBJ2-3; 7 bases match TRBD1. CDR1 SGHTA and CDR2 FQGNSA come from the germline V gene. There are 19 residues in the CDR3. The ends lost 4 bases at V and 2 bases at J; junction bases unmatched: 18. CDR3 amino acids: CASSSLRSGWGQHTDTQYF. The CDR3 coding sequence is TGTGCCAGCAGCTCCCTACGGAGTGGCTGGGGACAGCACACAGATACGCAGTATTTT. The full variable domain, its missing parts supplied by reference TRBV7-2 and TRBJ2-3, is GAGVSQSPSNKVTEKGKDVELRCDPISGHTALYWYRQSLGQGLEFLIYFQGNSAPDKSGLPSDRFSAERTGGSVSTLTIQRTQQEDSAVYLCASSSLRSGWGQHTDTQYFGPGTRLTVL.

The rearrangement links TRBV6-4 to TRBJ1-2; possible D gene TRBD1, 5 bases. Germline V gene sequence: CDR1 MRHNA, CDR2 SNTAGT. The CDR3 is made up of 16 amino acids. Trimming took 3 bases from V and 6 from J, leaving 20 bases between them. The CDR3 DNA reads as TGTGCCAGCAGTGAGTGGGGAGAACAGGATCCGAATGGCTACACCTTC. This translates into CASSEWGEQDPNGYTF.

This clone was picked up one time. The J gene is TRBJ1-1, the V gene TRBV10-3, with D unresolved. Germline lookup yields CDR1 ENHRY and CDR2 SYGVKD. V lost 6 bases and J 1 base, leaving 9 bases between the germline ends. The CDR3 consists of 13 residues. CDR3 in DNA: TGTGCCATCAGCTTCGGCAAGAACACTGAAGCTTTCTTT. It translates to CAISFGKNTEAFF.

The chain recombines TRBV6-1 with TRBJ1-3, with 7 bases lining up with TRBD1. V lost 5 bases to trimming and J lost 8 bases; unmatched junction nucleotides: 6. The V gene's germline CDR1 is MNHNS and CDR2 SASEGT. This CDR3 region has 13 residues. The CDR3 nucleotides are TGTGCCAGCAGTTCTCAGGGGGGATACACCATATATTTT. Residues: CASSSQGGYTIYF.

This clone was seen a few times. J is TRBJ2-7 and V is TRBV27; weak D call: TRBD1 (5 bases). CDR3 length equals 14 residues. Per the germline V gene, CDR1 is MNHEY and CDR2 is SMNVEV (reference sequence). The V gene lost 1 base and the J gene lost 2 bases, with 9 bases spanning the gap. The CDR3 reads CASSLLAGTYEQYF. In nucleotides, the CDR3 is TGTGCCAGCAGTTTATTAGCAGGGACCTACGAGCAGTACTTC.

V gene TRBV4-1 combines with J gene TRBJ2-3; D uncertain. The CDR3 has 18 residues. Germline-derived CDR1 and CDR2 are MGHRA and YSYEKL. V gave up 1 base and J gave up 0 bases, with 17 bases separating them. CDR3 protein: CASSQVHLGIPSTDTQYF. The CDR3 DNA is TGCGCCAGCAGCCAAGTTCACTTGGGGATCCCTAGCACAGATACGCAGTATTTT.

The rearrangement links TRBV5-1 to TRBJ2-7; no reliable D call. The CDR3 runs 14 residues. V was cut by 2 bases and J by 1 base, with 10 bases left in between. CDR1 and CDR2 from the germline V gene are SGHRS and YFSETQ. Here the CDR3 reads CASSLGYSSYEQYF. As DNA, the CDR3 is TGCGCCAGCAGCTTAGGGTACAGTTCCTACGAGCAGTACTTC.

The genes are TRBV28 and TRBJ2-3, with D maybe TRBD2 (5 bases). Germline-derived CDR1 and CDR2 are MDHEN and SYDVKM. V lost 2 bases to trimming and J lost 12 bases, with 15 bases between them. The CDR3 has 13 amino acids. The CDR3 DNA reads as TGTGCCAGCAGTTTAGGGCGGTTAGCGACTCAGTATTTT. It yields the protein CASSLGRLATQYF.

The chain is built from TRBV7-9 and TRBJ2-5; 7 bases agree with TRBD1. The CDR3 loop spans 18 amino acids. V trimming: 5 bases; J trimming: 2 bases; junction bases outside the gene matches: 17. CDR1 is SEHNR, CDR2 FQNEAQ, per germline (reference sequence). The CDR3 DNA is TGTGCCAGCAGCACTAGACAGGGATTCAGGTTGGAACAAGAGACCCAGTACTTC. It specifies CASSTRQGFRLEQETQYF.

This clone was seen only once. This chain connects TRBV7-9 to TRBJ2-5; D perhaps matches TRBD1 (6 bases). Germline V lookup: CDR1 SEHNR, CDR2 FQNEAQ (reference sequence). Trimming pared 4 bases from V and 2 bases from J, leaving 17 bases between. This CDR3 is built from 16 residues. CDR3 sequence (DNA): TGTGCCAGCAGCTCAATCAGACAGGTCGTACAAGAGACCCAGTACTTC. This sequence encodes CASSSIRQVVQETQYF.

This chain uses TRBV6-1 with TRBJ1-1; D may be TRBD1 (5 bases). Looked up from germline, CDR1 is MNHNS and CDR2 is SASEGT. CDR3 size: 13 residues. V lost 3 bases, J lost 4 bases, and 9 bases lay in between. CDR3 in amino acids: CASSETVGTEAFF. The CDR3 DNA follows: TGTGCCAGCAGTGAGACAGTAGGCACTGAAGCTTTCTTT.

The chain recombines TRBV7-2 with TRBJ2-7, with 11 bases aligning to TRBD2. The CDR3 is 13 residues long. Germline loops: CDR1 SGHTA, CDR2 FQGNSA. V lost 1 base to trimming and J lost 13 bases; unmatched junction nucleotides: 6. CDR3 amino acids: CASSLGVTSGGYF. CDR3 bases: TGTGCCAGCAGCTTAGGGGTTACTAGCGGGGGTTACTTC.

In the case of this clone: It is likely a read error, because the conserved phenylalanine at the end of the CDR3 is missing. The chain couples TRBV29-1 to TRBJ1-1; 7 bases are shared with TRBD1. This CDR3 contains 15 residues. V was pared by 7 bases and J by 0 bases, with 11 bases of the junction left unmatched. CDR1 and CDR2 (germline): SQVTM, ANQGSEA. This CDR3 is CSAHRDSSMNTEAFL. Here the CDR3 DNA reads TGCAGCGCCCACCGGGACAGCAGTATGAACACTGAAGCTTTCCTT.

This chain links TRBV28 with TRBJ2-5; 10 bases are a match to TRBD1. The germline V gene encodes CDR1 MDHEN and CDR2 SYDVKM. The CDR3 sequence is 16 residues long. V was pared by 3 bases and J by 5 bases, with 9 bases of the junction left unmatched. The CDR3 is CASSFPWTGGSETQYF. The CDR3 DNA reads as TGTGCCAGCAGTTTCCCCTGGACAGGGGGATCGGAGACCCAGTACTTC. The full variable domain, with the rest looked up from reference TRBV28 and TRBJ2-5, is DVKVTQSSRYLVKRTGEKVFLECVQDMDHENMFWYRQDPGLGLRLIYFSYDVKMKEKGDIPEGYSVSREKKERFSLILESASTNQTSMYLCASSFPWTGGSETQYFGPGTRLLVL.

The genes are TRBV30 and TRBJ2-3, with 13 bases lining up with TRBD2. Germline values: CDR1 GTSNPN, CDR2 SVGIG (reference sequence). V shed 1 base and J 4 bases; nucleotides not matched to a gene: 5. The CDR3 extends over 16 amino acids. The CDR3 is CAWSGTSGRLPDTQYF. Written as DNA, the CDR3 is TGTGCCTGGAGTGGGACTAGCGGGAGACTCCCAGATACGCAGTATTTT.

This clone was picked up one time. The V and J genes are TRBV7-9 and TRBJ2-7, with unresolved D. Germline V CDR1 and CDR2: SEHNR, FQNEAQ (reference sequence). This CDR3 contains 13 residues. Deletions cut 3 bases from V and 3 bases from J, with 9 bases between. DNA for the CDR3: TGTGCCAGCAGCTTGAGTGATAACTACGAGCAGTACTTC. This sequence encodes CASSLSDNYEQYF.